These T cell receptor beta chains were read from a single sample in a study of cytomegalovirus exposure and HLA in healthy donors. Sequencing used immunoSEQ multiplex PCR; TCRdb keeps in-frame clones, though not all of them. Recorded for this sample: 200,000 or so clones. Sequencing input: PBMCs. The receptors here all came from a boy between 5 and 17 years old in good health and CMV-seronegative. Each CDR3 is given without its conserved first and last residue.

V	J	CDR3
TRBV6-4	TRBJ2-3	ASSDGTGGPTDTQY
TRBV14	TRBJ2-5	ASSHLRGARETQY
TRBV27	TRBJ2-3	ASSTGVSTDTQY
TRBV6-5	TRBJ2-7	ASSYEGGPEEQY
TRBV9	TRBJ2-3	ASSVDGAGGSDTQY
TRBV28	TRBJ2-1	ASGHRDRDHEQF
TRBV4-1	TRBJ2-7	ASSQGDRTYEQY
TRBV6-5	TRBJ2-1	ASSYRGNNEQF
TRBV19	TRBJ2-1	ASSFRGGYNEQF
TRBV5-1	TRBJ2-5	ASSQGEGETQY
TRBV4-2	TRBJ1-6	ASSRNLANSDSPLH
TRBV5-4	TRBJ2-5	ASSLDWGRPGETQY
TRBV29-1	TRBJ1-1	SAQRGGGTGLNTEAF
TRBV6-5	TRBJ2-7	ASSTWDRGSEQY
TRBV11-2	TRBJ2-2	ASSPVAGGYGELF
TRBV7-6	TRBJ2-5	ASSPAGGGETQY
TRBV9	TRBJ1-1	ASSVGGRNTEAF
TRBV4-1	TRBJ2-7	ASSQDLALYEQY
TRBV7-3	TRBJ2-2	ASSYTGTSGTRELF
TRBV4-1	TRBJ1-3	ASSQVLSGNTIY
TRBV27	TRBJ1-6	ASSSGGTSPLH
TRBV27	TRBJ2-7	ASSLSQGAGEQY
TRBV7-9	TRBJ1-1	ASSPERGPEAF
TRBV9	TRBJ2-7	ASSVGTGTYEQY
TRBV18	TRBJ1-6	ASAGTGVNSPLH
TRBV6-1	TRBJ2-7	ASSFTGTNSYEQY
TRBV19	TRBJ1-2	ATLPEAGNYGYT
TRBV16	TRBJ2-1	ASSREGQGKNEQF
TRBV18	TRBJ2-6	ASSPQGPSGANVLT
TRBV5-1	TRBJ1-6	ASSGGSGDRGGSPLH
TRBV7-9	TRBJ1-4	ASSLSSGLEKLF
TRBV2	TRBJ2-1	ASNRRNYNEQF
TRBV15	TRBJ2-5	ATSRDGTSGDIAQGETQY
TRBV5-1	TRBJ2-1	ASSLGTGTYNEQF
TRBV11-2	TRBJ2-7	ASSLAASDEQY
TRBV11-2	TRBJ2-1	ASSPILSPGTNEQF
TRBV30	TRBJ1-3	AWSDRGLGNTIY
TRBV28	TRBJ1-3	ASSPGTREGNTIY
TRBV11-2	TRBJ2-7	ASSLGLASYEQY
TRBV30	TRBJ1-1	AWSGGQGVNEAF
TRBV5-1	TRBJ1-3	ASAGGISGNTIY
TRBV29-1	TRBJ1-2	SVVRGGREGYT
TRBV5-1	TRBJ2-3	ASSLKSHTDTQY
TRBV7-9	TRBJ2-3	ASSSEGADTQY
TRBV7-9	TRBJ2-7	ASSSGISYEQY
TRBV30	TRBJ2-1	AWSVGWDEQF
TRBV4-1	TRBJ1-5	ASSQILWPGVTSNQPQH
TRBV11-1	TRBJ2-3	ASSGLRGGQGEY
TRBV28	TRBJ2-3	ASSLYRGGTDTQY
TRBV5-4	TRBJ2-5	ASSLSGGSETQY
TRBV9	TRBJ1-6	ASSVDEEFLNNSPLH
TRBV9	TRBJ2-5	ASSVLGQETQY
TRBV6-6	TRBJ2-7	ASSSGTGTSYEQY
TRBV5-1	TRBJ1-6	ASSRTEGQGTTPLH
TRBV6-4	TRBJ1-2	ASSGTGVGYT
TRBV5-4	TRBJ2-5	ASSLQNTIQETQY
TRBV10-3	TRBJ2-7	AISLAGSSYKQY
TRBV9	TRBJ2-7	ASSPTSGGGYEQY